These 19 T cell receptor beta chains originate from one sample sequenced in a study of T cell responses to AZD1222 COVID-19 vaccine. TCRdb's copy holds only in-frame clones and misses some; the assay was immunoSEQ multiplex PCR. Of around 100,000 clones listed, 87% were seen once; the top ten hold approximately 16%. The starting material was peripheral blood, obtained on day 0 of AZD1222 vaccination. Every receptor here comes from an adult in good health.

The CDR3 here is CASSYSGQVTEAFF. DNA of the CDR3: TGTGCCAGCAGTTACTCTGGACAGGTTACTGAAGCTTTCTTT. This chain uses TRBV6-2 or TRBV6-3 with TRBJ1-1, with 7 nucleotides matching TRBD1. Trimming at V came to 0 bases and at J to 5 bases, leaving 3 bases not matched to a gene. Germline CDR1 reads MNHEY; CDR2 reads SVGEGT. The CDR3 totals 14 residues.

The V and J genes are TRBV10-3 and TRBJ2-7, with a weak D call TRBD2 (6 bases). CDR1 is ENHRY and CDR2 is SYGVKD in the germline V gene. The length of the CDR3 is 14 residues. The V end lost 6 bases, the J end lost 1 base, and 13 bases lay between the germline ends. The DNA of the CDR3 is TGTGCCATCAGGGGACTGGACGGGTCCTACGAGCAGTACTTC. Protein: CAIRGLDGSYEQYF.

V usage is TRBV9 and J usage is TRBJ2-7; D tentatively reads TRBD1 or TRBD2 (7 bases each). Germline CDR1 reads SGDLS; CDR2 reads YYNGEE. Trimming removed 4 bases at V and 5 bases at J, with 19 bases between. The CDR3 covers 15 residues. CDR3 DNA sequence: TGTGCCAGCAGCCCCTGGGGGGGACAGTCGGACGAGCAGTACTTC. It yields the protein CASSPWGGQSDEQYF. Using reference TRBV9 and TRBJ2-7 for the parts outside the CDR3, the full variable domain is DSGVTQTPKHLITATGQRVTLRCSPRSGDLSVYWYQQSLDQGLQFLIQYYNGEERAKGNILERFSAQQFPDLHSELNLSSLELGDSALYFCASSPWGGQSDEQYFGPGTRLTVT.

V and J are TRBV28 and TRBJ2-7; possible D gene TRBD1, 5 bases. Germline CDR1 MDHEN, CDR2 SYDVKM. This CDR3 has 12 residues. Trimming shortened V by 5 bases and J by 4 bases, and 9 bases separated the two germline ends. The CDR3 sequence: CASSIQDYEQYF. CDR3 nucleotides: TGTGCCAGCAGTATACAGGATTACGAGCAGTACTTC.

The chain carries TRBV11-2 and TRBJ1-6; 8 nucleotides agree with TRBD1. CDR1 and CDR2 (germline): SGHAT, FQNNGV. Trimming removed 1 base from V and 9 bases from J; junction bases left unmatched: 8. The CDR3 loop spans 16 amino acids. The CDR3 DNA is TGTGCCAGCAGCTTAGTGGGACAGGTTACCAGTTCACCCCTCCACTTT. Protein product: CASSLVGQVTSSPLHF.

The chain recombines TRBV27 with TRBJ1-5; TRBD1 is a possible D gene (5 bases). Looked up from germline, CDR1 is MNHEY and CDR2 is SMNVEV (reference sequence). Between the trimmed V and J ends, which lost 0 bases and 6 bases, there was a span of 12 bases. This CDR3 region has 15 residues. The CDR3 loop reads CASSLSGVSGQPQHF. The CDR3 DNA reads as TGTGCCAGCAGTTTATCAGGGGTCTCGGGTCAGCCCCAGCATTTT.

The rearrangement uses TRBV7-9 and TRBJ1-2, with 12 nucleotides matching TRBD1. J lost 0 bases, V lost 5 bases, and 10 bases had no gene match. This CDR3 region has 18 residues. Germline assignment: CDR1 SEHNR and CDR2 FQNEAQ (reference sequence). CDR3 nucleotides: TGTGCCAGCAGCGCCGTATGGGACAGGGGGCAAACTAACTATGGCTACACCTTC. This encodes CASSAVWDRGQTNYGYTF.

As for this clone: The same CDR3 arises from other DNA sequences in this sample as well. The chain is built from TRBV9 and TRBJ1-6, with a possible D match to TRBD1 (5 bases). V was clipped by 0 bases and J by 10 bases, with 5 bases between them. The germline V gene has CDR1 SGDLS and CDR2 YYNGEE. The CDR3 is 12 amino acids. CDR3 DNA sequence: TGTGCCAGCAGCGTAGGGGGGTCACCCCTCCACTTT. Its protein is CASSVGGSPLHF.

The chain recombines TRBV5-5 with TRBJ1-2, with D hard to call. Trimming stripped 3 bases from V and 7 bases from J, with 16 bases between. In germline, CDR1 is SGHKS, CDR2 YYEKEE (reference sequence). The CDR3 is 14 residues long. CDR3 region: CASSSTSLTFGYTF. The CDR3 DNA follows: TGTGCCAGCAGCTCCACATCCCTAACTTTTGGCTACACCTTC.

On this clone itself: Additional DNA sequences in this sample encode the identical CDR3. This chain joins TRBV7-3 and TRBJ1-1; 7 bases map to TRBD1. Germline V lookup: CDR1 SGHTA, CDR2 FQGTGA. The trim removed 6 bases at V and 1 base at J, leaving 5 bases unmatched. The CDR3 consists of 14 residues. The CDR3 spells CASSSGTANTEAFF. As DNA, the CDR3 is TGTGCCAGCAGTAGCGGGACAGCGAACACTGAAGCTTTCTTT.

The chain has TRBV9 and TRBJ2-2; possibly TRBD1 or TRBD2 for D (5 bases each). This CDR3 comprises 16 residues. Trimming cost V 4 bases and J 6 bases, with 19 bases left between them. Germline loops: CDR1 SGDLS, CDR2 YYNGEE. CDR3 sequence: CASSLGVMQSPGELFF. For the CDR3, the DNA is TGTGCCAGCAGCCTGGGGGTGATGCAAAGTCCCGGGGAGCTGTTTTTT.

This clone was observed a few times. The CDR3 is CASNVLGVMNTEAFF. The CDR3 DNA is TGTGCCAGCAATGTCTTAGGAGTCATGAACACTGAAGCTTTCTTT. The rearrangement uses TRBV6-5 and TRBJ1-1; D is uncertain. This CDR3 has 15 residues. The V end was cut by 7 bases, the J end by 0 bases, with 15 bases between. Germline-derived CDR1 and CDR2 are MNHEY and SVGAGI.

V is TRBV27 and J is TRBJ1-6; D not resolved. Trimming took 3 bases from V and 14 from J, leaving 14 bases between them. The CDR3 has 13 residues. From germline, CDR1 is MNHEY and CDR2 SMNVEV (reference sequence). The CDR3 DNA sequence: TGTGCCAGCAGTTTTGGGCGGAGTTGGGCCCTCCACTTT. Its translation: CASSFGRSWALHF.

The table lists this clone with a count of one. The genes are TRBV6-1 and TRBJ1-6; D gene ambiguous. CDR3 length: 18 amino acids. The V gene's germline CDR1 is MNHNS and CDR2 SASEGT. Between the trimmed V and J ends, which lost 2 bases and 6 bases, there was a span of 20 bases. The CDR3 loop is CASSERRVEWLGNSPLHF. CDR3 coding DNA: TGTGCCAGCAGTGAACGGAGAGTTGAGTGGTTAGGTAATTCACCCCTCCACTTT.

The chain has TRBV6-6 and TRBJ1-4, with D unresolved. V lost 0 bases to trimming and J lost 8 bases, with 10 bases between them. The CDR3 runs to 14 residues. Germline V lookup: CDR1 MNHNY, CDR2 SVGAGI (reference sequence). CDR3 residues: CASSYSALGEKLFF. The CDR3 nucleotides read TGTGCCAGCAGTTACTCAGCTCTCGGGGAAAAACTGTTTTTT.

V is TRBV7-3 and J is TRBJ2-7; 8 bases map to TRBD1. Germline loops: CDR1 SGHTA, CDR2 FQGTGA. The CDR3 extends over 16 amino acids. V shed 0 bases and J 4 bases; nucleotides not matched to a gene: 8. CDR3 bases: TGTGCCAGCAGCTTAACCGGACAGGGTCCGGGGTACGAGCAGTACTTC. Translating it yields CASSLTGQGPGYEQYF.

The rearrangement joins TRBV7-3 to TRBJ2-7, with 10 bases fitting TRBD1. Germline trimming cut 5 bases from V and 3 bases from J; bases unmatched to any gene: 4. Germline V gives CDR1 SGHTA, CDR2 FQGTGA. There are 14 residues in the CDR3. Here the CDR3 reads CASSRGTGDYEQYF. The CDR3, as DNA: TGTGCCAGCAGCCGCGGGACAGGGGACTACGAGCAGTACTTC.

The rearrangement links TRBV19 to TRBJ1-2; D is possibly TRBD1 (5 bases). The CDR3 is 15 amino acids. Germline V lookup: CDR1 LNHDA, CDR2 SQIVND (reference sequence). V was trimmed by 5 bases and J by 0 bases, leaving 13 bases between them. CDR3 sequence (DNA): TGTGCCAGTAGTCCGTGGGGGGAATCTAACTATGGCTACACCTTC. It specifies CASSPWGESNYGYTF.

The rearrangement uses TRBV11-1 and TRBJ1-1; D gene ambiguous. CDR1 is SGHAT, CDR2 FQDESV, per germline (reference sequence). V lost 2 bases to trimming and J lost 3 bases, with 7 bases between them. This CDR3 is 13 amino acids long. The DNA for the CDR3 is TGTGCCAGCAGCTTACAGAGGGACACTGAAGCTTTCTTT. Its protein product is CASSLQRDTEAFF.